Listed here are 6 T cell receptor beta chains from one sample, sequenced in a study of blood T cell repertoires in COVID-19. Only in-frame clones appear in the TCRdb table, and some are missing; sequencing was by immunoSEQ multiplex PCR. The sample consists of some 76,000 clones, over 75% of them appearing once. The sample consisted of peripheral blood. These receptors were taken from a man aged 45 to 65 with acute or convalescent COVID-19.

A few counts support this clone. The rearrangement links TRBV11-3 to TRBJ2-4; TRBD1 might be the D (5 bases). Between the trimmed V and J ends, which lost 3 bases and 8 bases, there was a span of 14 bases. This CDR3 contains 14 residues. The germline V gene encodes CDR1 SGHNT and CDR2 YENEEA. The CDR3 nucleotides read TGTGCCAGCAGCTTGACAGCTAGTTCTCACATTCAGTACTTC. It translates to CASSLTASSHIQYF.

The V and J genes are TRBV4-3 and TRBJ1-6; D unresolved. The V gene lost 0 bases and the J gene lost 0 bases, with 9 bases spanning the gap. Germline CDR1 is LGHNA and CDR2 is YSLEER. This CDR3 comprises 17 residues. CDR3 DNA: TGCGCCAGCAGCCAAGAGGCTGATGTCTCCTATAATTCACCCCTCCACTTT. Its protein product is CASSQEADVSYNSPLHF.

There are a few counts of this clone. This chain joins TRBV7-2 and TRBJ1-6; weak D call: TRBD1 (5 bases). The CDR3 contains 15 residues. Trimming shortened V by 0 bases and J by 8 bases, and 11 bases separated the two germline ends. CDR1 SGHTA and CDR2 FQGNSA come from the germline V gene. This chain's CDR3 is CASSLASGRDSPLHF. The CDR3 DNA reads as TGTGCCAGCAGCTTAGCGTCAGGGAGGGATTCACCCCTCCACTTT.

The V call is TRBV12-3 or TRBV12-4, the J call TRBJ1-5, with D possibly matching TRBD1 (5 bases). Trimming shortened V by 2 bases and J by 6 bases, and 8 bases separated the two germline ends. CDR3 length: 13 residues. The CDR3, as DNA: TGTGCCAGCAGTTTAAGGGGTTTTCAGCCCCAGCATTTT. This sequence encodes CASSLRGFQPQHF.

This clone was found a few times. J is TRBJ1-1 and V is TRBV4-2; D gene ambiguous. There are 13 residues in the CDR3. Trimming took 6 bases from V and 0 from J, leaving 8 bases between them. Per germline, CDR1 LGHNA and CDR2 YNFKEQ. The CDR3 DNA reads as TGTGCCAGCAGGCCTACAGTGAACACTGAAGCTTTCTTT. Translated: CASRPTVNTEAFF.

The gene calls are TRBV12-3 or TRBV12-4 and TRBJ2-4; 9 bases match TRBD1. This CDR3 contains 13 residues. Trimming took 6 bases from V and 10 from J; bases not matched to a gene: 7. In DNA, the CDR3 is TGTGCCAGCAGCCGGACAGGGGTCTTTATTCAGTACTTC. Translated: CASSRTGVFIQYF.